Below, 17 T cell receptor beta chains from the same sample are listed, as sequenced in a study of cytomegalovirus exposure and HLA in healthy donors. 13 Jbeta primers and 60 Vbeta primers were used for the PCR. Only in-frame clones appear in the TCRdb table, and some are missing; sequencing was by immunoSEQ multiplex PCR. The sample gives over 140,000 clones, 82% of which show up once; roughly 1.4% is in the top ten. The sample consisted of PBMCs. Receptor source: a man younger than 40 in good health and CMV-seropositive.

This chain joins TRBV18 and TRBJ1-2; D might be TRBD1 (5 bases). The V end was cut by 2 bases, the J end by 5 bases, with 12 bases between. In germline, CDR1 is KGHSH, CDR2 LQKENI. The CDR3 spans 14 residues. The CDR3 region is CASSPSSGRYGYTF. CDR3 DNA sequence: TGTGCCAGCTCACCATCTTCAGGGCGGTATGGCTACACCTTC. The full variable domain, its missing parts supplied by reference TRBV18 and TRBJ1-2, is NAGVMQNPRHLVRRRGQEARLRCSPMKGHSHVYWYRQLPEEGLKFMVYLQKENIIDESGMPKERFSAEFPKEGPSILRIQQVVRGDSAAYFCASSPSSGRYGYTFGSGTRLTVV.

J is TRBJ1-5 and V is TRBV7-2, with a weak D call TRBD1 (6 bases). V shed 3 bases and J shed 1 base, with 10 bases lying between them. This CDR3 has 15 amino acids. Germline V gene data show CDR1 as SGHTA and CDR2 as FQGNSA. CDR3: CASSLGRGSNQPQHF. Written as DNA, the CDR3 is TGTGCCAGCAGCTTGGGGAGGGGGAGCAATCAGCCCCAGCATTTT. The whole variable domain, remainder taken from reference TRBV7-2 and TRBJ1-5, is GAGVSQSPSNKVTEKGKDVELRCDPISGHTALYWYRQSLGQGLEFLIYFQGNSAPDKSGLPSDRFSAERTGGSVSTLTIQRTQQEDSAVYLCASSLGRGSNQPQHFGDGTRLSIL.

The chain couples TRBV19 to TRBJ2-2; a possible D gene is TRBD1 (6 bases). CDR3 length: 14 amino acids. V was shortened by 3 bases and J by 6 bases, with 11 bases between the two germline ends. Looked up from germline, CDR1 is LNHDA and CDR2 is SQIVND (reference sequence). The CDR3 region has the DNA TGTGCCAGTAGTATGACACAGGGCTCCGGGGAGCTGTTTTTT. Translation: CASSMTQGSGELFF.

The rearrangement joins TRBV28 to TRBJ2-5; TRBD1 aligns across 10 bases. The germline CDR1 and CDR2 sequences are MDHEN and SYDVKM. The CDR3 extends over 16 amino acids. V shed 4 bases, J shed 0 bases, and the junction held 5 bases outside the gene matches. CDR3 sequence reads: CASSSPGTGDQETQYF. Written as DNA, the CDR3 is TGTGCCAGCAGTTCCCCCGGGACAGGGGACCAAGAGACCCAGTACTTC.

In its sample, this clone was seen once. The chain links TRBV7-9 to TRBJ2-7; 8 nucleotides line up with TRBD1. With 3 bases clipped from V and 3 bases from J, the junction kept 7 bases outside the gene matches. Per the germline V gene, CDR1 is SEHNR and CDR2 is FQNEAQ (reference sequence). The CDR3 has 15 amino acids. CDR3 nucleotide sequence: TGTGCCAGCAGCTTTCATTCTACAGGGGGCTACGAGCAGTACTTC. Translation: CASSFHSTGGYEQYF.

The J gene is TRBJ1-2, the V gene TRBV15, with 7 bases fitting TRBD1. This CDR3 spans 13 amino acids. V was pared by 8 bases and J by 6 bases, with 9 bases of the junction left unmatched. CDR1 and CDR2 (germline): LNHNV, YYDKDF (reference sequence). CDR3: CATSYGQVDGYTF. The CDR3, as DNA: TGTGCCACCTCATACGGACAGGTAGATGGCTACACCTTC. The whole variable domain, filled in from reference TRBV15 and TRBJ1-2, reads DAMVIQNPRYQVTQFGKPVTLSCSQTLNHNVMYWYQQKSSQAPKLLFHYYDKDFNNEADTPDNFQSRRPNTSFCFLDIRSPGLGDTAMYLCATSYGQVDGYTFGSGTRLTVV.

In its sample, this clone was seen a few times. The chain carries TRBV6-1 and TRBJ1-4; D is uncertain. Germline assignment: CDR1 MNHNS and CDR2 SASEGT. V dropped 2 bases and J dropped 0 bases, with 10 bases sitting between them. CDR3 size: 16 residues. The CDR3, as DNA: TGTGCCAGCAGTGAACCCTCTCTTACAACTAATGAAAAACTGTTTTTT. It encodes CASSEPSLTTNEKLFF.

The chain couples TRBV28 to TRBJ1-5; D is unresolved. The germline gives CDR1 MDHEN, CDR2 SYDVKM. This CDR3 comprises 13 residues. Trimming removed 2 bases at V and 3 bases at J, with 5 bases between. CDR3 nucleotide sequence: TGTGCCAGCAGTTTACCCCACAATCAGCCCCAGCATTTT. This encodes CASSLPHNQPQHF.

The genes are TRBV7-9 and TRBJ2-7; 9 nucleotides align to TRBD2. Germline lookup yields CDR1 SEHNR and CDR2 FQNEAQ (reference sequence). CDR3 size: 19 residues. With 5 bases clipped from V and 3 bases from J, the junction kept 20 bases outside the gene matches. CDR3 in amino acids: CASSHWGGRAGGDFYEQYF. In DNA, the CDR3 is TGTGCCAGCAGCCACTGGGGTGGAAGAGCGGGGGGTGATTTCTACGAGCAGTACTTC.

This clone was seen more than once but under ten times. The rearrangement links TRBV5-1 to TRBJ2-3, with a possible D match to TRBD2 (5 bases). The germline V and J ends were trimmed by 4 bases and 6 bases, with 21 bases remaining between them. The germline gives CDR1 SGHRS, CDR2 YFSETQ. This CDR3 is built from 16 residues. The CDR3 DNA is TGCGCCAGCAGCACGGGCCGCGGGCTCGGGGAGGATACGCAGTATTTT. Its protein product is CASSTGRGLGEDTQYF.

The rearrangement joins TRBV15 to TRBJ2-3; tentative D call: TRBD1 (6 bases). V was pared by 1 base and J by 3 bases, with 11 bases between. The CDR3 spans 15 residues. Germline CDR1 LNHNV, CDR2 YYDKDF (reference sequence). CDR3 nucleotide sequence: TGTGCCACCAGCAGAGCTAAGACAGGAACAGATACGCAGTATTTT. Its translation is CATSRAKTGTDTQYF.

The gene calls are TRBV5-1 and TRBJ2-7; maybe TRBD2 (5 bases). Germline V gene data show CDR1 as SGHRS and CDR2 as YFSETQ. Trimming took off 2 bases at V and 0 bases at J, with 12 bases between the two ends. The CDR3 sequence is 15 residues long. CDR3 nucleotide sequence: TGCGCCAGCAGCTTCGGGGTTGCGGGCTCCTACGAGCAGTACTTC. This gives the protein CASSFGVAGSYEQYF.

V gene TRBV18 combines with J gene TRBJ2-1; a weak D match, TRBD2 (6 bases). Trimming took 10 bases from V and 5 from J, leaving 18 bases between them. CDR1 is KGHSH, CDR2 LQKENI, per germline. The CDR3 sequence is 14 residues long. The CDR3 nucleotides read TGTGCCACCACACGGGAGTTCCCTAACAATGAGCAGTTCTTC. The encoded protein is CATTREFPNNEQFF.

The chain uses TRBV5-5 and TRBJ1-1; 7 bases line up with TRBD1. Germline V gene lookup returns CDR1 SGHKS and CDR2 YYEKEE (reference sequence). There are 14 residues in the CDR3. The junction had 4 bases not matched to a gene; V was cut back by 0 bases and J by 5 bases. DNA for the CDR3: TGTGCCAGCAGCTTGGCAGGGGGGAGGACTGAAGCTTTCTTT. This gives the protein CASSLAGGRTEAFF.

This chain connects TRBV28 to TRBJ2-7; 9 nucleotides align to TRBD1. In germline, CDR1 is MDHEN, CDR2 SYDVKM. The CDR3 length is 14 residues. V lost 5 bases to trimming and J lost 6 bases; unmatched junction nucleotides: 8. CDR3 residues: CASSPGTGTLEQYF. The CDR3 DNA reads TGTGCCAGCAGTCCCGGGACAGGGACTCTCGAGCAGTACTTC.

This chain links TRBV2 with TRBJ1-2; 7 bases map to TRBD1. Per germline, CDR1 SNHLY and CDR2 FYNNEI. Losses at the gene ends were 8 bases for V and 3 bases for J; bases not matched to a gene: 9. The CDR3 extends over 14 amino acids. The CDR3 DNA reads as TGTGCCAGCGAAGAGCAGGGGGTTGACTATGGCTACACCTTC. Translated: CASEEQGVDYGYTF.

J is TRBJ2-7 and V is TRBV28; a weak D match, TRBD1 (6 bases). The CDR3 spans 11 residues. Trimming stripped 8 bases from V and 8 bases from J, with 13 bases between. Per germline, CDR1 MDHEN and CDR2 SYDVKM. The CDR3 protein is CASGTRDKQYF. DNA of the CDR3: TGTGCCAGCGGTACCCGGGACAAGCAGTACTTC.